The 3 T cell receptor beta chains below all came from one sample that was sequenced in a study of tumor-infiltrating lymphocytes in primary liver carcinoma. A primer in the constant region served to generate TCR beta cDNA from about 480 ng of total RNA. Sequencing libraries for TCR beta derived from three nested multiplex PCR rounds that used slightly modified ARM-PCR. In the first two PCR rounds, TRBV1-TRBV30 forward primers were paired with a C-beta reverse primer, and each round lasted approximately 9 cycles. TCRdb analysed the multiplex PCR reads with MiXCR anew, one entry per CDR3 protein. The sample consists of 45,000 or so distinct CDR3 sequences, about three quarters of them appearing once. Between roughly 17 and 33 mg of unsorted bulk tissue served as the source from which RNA and DNA were co-extracted. Sequences were obtained from liver tumor tissue from sampling region 2. The subset was: tumor region T2, inferior pole. All receptors come from a man in his forties or fifties with primary liver carcinoma and hepatitis B virus infection.

On this clonotype itself: A junction boundary mismatches the germline segment, possibly from a read error. The chain joins TRBV5-8 to TRBJ2-1, with TRBD2 matching 13 bases. The CDR3 runs 16 residues. Germline CDR1 is SGHTS and CDR2 is YDEGEE. CDR3 sequence (DNA): TGTGCAAGCAGCTCGGGACTAGCGGGATTATACATTGAGCAGTTCTTC. It yields the protein CASSSGLAGLYIEQFF.

This clonotype was observed at least ten times. A read error may be the cause here, since a much bigger clone is one base away. The missing conserved phenylalanine or tryptophan at the end of this CDR3 makes a read error likely. Because the CDR3's place on the DNA is in doubt, the DNA is left out and the CDR3 is given as listed by TCRdb. The V and J genes are TRBV11-2 and TRBJ2-1; the table gives TRBD1 as D, unverified against the DNA. A total of 12 residues make up the CDR3, ends included. The germline gives CDR1 SGHAT, CDR2 FQNNGV. CDR3 residues: CASSYATGEKFL.

On this clonotype: A junction end diverges from the germline sequence, so it may reflect a read error. The chain couples TRBV28 to TRBJ1-5, with 7 bases lining up with TRBD1. This CDR3 is 16 amino acids long. Germline CDR1 MDHEN, CDR2 SYDVKM. CDR3 coding DNA: TGTGCTAGCACCTTCGACAAGGGGGCCTCCAATCAGCCCCAGCATTTT. It translates to CASTFDKGASNQPQHF.